Detailed here is one T cell receptor beta chain. This record comes from a study of blood T cell repertoires in COVID-19. Study background: The study drew acute and convalescent COVID-19 samples from the United States, Italy and Spain. Sources were T cells, B-cell-depleted T cells, or PBMCs; the material itself was cDNA or gDNA.

The germline V and J ends were trimmed by 2 bases and 7 bases, with 9 bases remaining between them. The V gene's germline CDR1 is MNHEY and CDR2 SVGAGI. The CDR3 extends over 12 amino acids. Per the original data handling: Amplification of reference gene primers provided the estimated nucleated cell counts. Clones were sequenced by immunoSEQ multiplex PCR, and TCRdb holds only the in-frame ones, with some missing. D and trimming were read from the DNA, whereas the V and J calls and clone size are those reported in that table. The sample consists of 55,000 to 75,000 clones, about nine tenths of them appearing once.

The genes are TRBV6-5 and TRBJ2-7; a possible D gene is TRBD2 (5 bases). Source material: peripheral blood. The receptor's source is a man between 60 and 75 years old with acute or convalescent COVID-19. For the CDR3, the DNA is TGTGCCAGCAGTTACCCAGCGGAAGAGCAGTACTTC. The encoded protein is CASSYPAEEQYF.